One sample yielded the 10 T cell receptor beta chains listed below, sequenced in a study of PD-L1 blockade in urothelial cancer. Here immunoSEQ multiplex PCR was the method, and the copy in TCRdb shows in-frame clones only, minus some. The sample has under 95,000 clones, roughly 89% seen once; the top ten hold roughly 1.9%. The time point is: pretreatment peripheral blood. Source: PBMCs, taken around atezolizumab (anti-PD-L1) treatment. The receptor set was obtained from a man in his 60s with urothelial cancer.

The rearrangement links TRBV30 to TRBJ2-5, with D unclear. V lost 2 bases and J 2 bases, leaving 15 bases between the germline ends. The CDR3 is made up of 15 amino acids. CDR1 is GTSNPN and CDR2 is SVGIG in the germline V gene (reference sequence). The CDR3 protein is CAWSRPLAAQETQYF. CDR3 in DNA: TGTGCCTGGAGTCGCCCGTTGGCGGCTCAAGAGACCCAGTACTTC.

The genes are TRBV18 and TRBJ2-6, with 9 bases that match TRBD1. CDR3 size: 16 residues. Germline lookup yields CDR1 KGHSH and CDR2 LQKENI. V was clipped by 3 bases and J by 3 bases; unmatched bases: 3. The CDR3, as DNA: TGTGCCAGCTCACCGATGGACAGGGGTGGGGCCAACGTCCTGACTTTC. This sequence encodes CASSPMDRGGANVLTF.

This clone was counted between two and nine times. The chain combines TRBV5-4 with TRBJ2-2; D not resolved. The CDR3 extends over 15 amino acids. CDR1 is SGHNT and CDR2 is YYREEE in the germline V gene (reference sequence). Trimming took off 0 bases at V and 0 bases at J, with 6 bases between the two ends. CDR3: CASSLVGANTGELFF. Here the CDR3 DNA reads TGTGCCAGCAGCTTGGTGGGCGCGAACACCGGGGAGCTGTTTTTT.

This chain joins TRBV9 and TRBJ2-7; TRBD2 is a possible D gene (6 bases). Germline values: CDR1 SGDLS, CDR2 YYNGEE. The V end was cut by 4 bases, the J end by 4 bases, with 15 bases between. The CDR3 contains 14 residues. CDR3 protein: CASSPSPGEYEQYF. DNA for the CDR3: TGTGCCAGCAGCCCTTCTCCGGGAGAGTACGAGCAGTACTTC.

V and J are TRBV5-8 and TRBJ1-5, with 7 bases aligning to TRBD1. The V gene end was trimmed by 0 bases and the J gene end by 4 bases; junction bases not matched to a gene: 4. The CDR3 sequence is 15 residues long. In germline, CDR1 is SGHTS, CDR2 YDEGEE. CDR3 sequence (DNA): TGTGCCAGCAGCTTGGGCAGGGGGTATAATCAGCCCCAGCATTTT. This gives the protein CASSLGRGYNQPQHF.

This chain links TRBV27 with TRBJ2-7, with 7 bases that match TRBD1. This CDR3 contains 14 residues. Germline loops: CDR1 MNHEY, CDR2 SMNVEV (reference sequence). After removal of 4 bases from V and 4 bases from J, the junction contained 7 bases not matched to a gene. This CDR3 reads CASSSGTEAYEQYF. The CDR3 DNA reads TGTGCCAGCAGTTCGGGGACAGAGGCGTACGAGCAGTACTTC.

The V and J genes are TRBV7-9 and TRBJ1-1, with D perhaps TRBD1 (6 bases). The CDR3 length is 12 residues. Germline values: CDR1 SEHNR, CDR2 FQNEAQ (reference sequence). Trimming pared 5 bases from V and 5 bases from J, leaving 9 bases between. The CDR3 loop reads CASSLTGTEAFF. CDR3 sequence (DNA): TGTGCCAGCAGCCTAACAGGGACTGAAGCTTTCTTT.

This sequence joins TRBV5-1 and TRBJ2-3; 7 bases are a match to TRBD2. After removal of 0 bases from V and 6 bases from J, the junction contained 13 bases not matched to a gene. Looked up from germline, CDR1 is SGHRS and CDR2 is YFSETQ. This CDR3 comprises 17 residues. The CDR3, as DNA: TGCGCCAGCAGCTTGGAAGCTAGCGGCCAACTCAGGGATACGCAGTATTTT. Translating gives CASSLEASGQLRDTQYF.

J is TRBJ2-1 and V is TRBV28; perhaps TRBD2 as D (6 bases). The CDR3 runs 16 residues. Germline V gene data show CDR1 as MDHEN and CDR2 as SYDVKM. V was cut by 3 bases and J by 7 bases, with 19 bases left in between. In nucleotides, the CDR3 is TGTGCCAGCAGTTTCCGGAGGGACTCCTTGAAGAATGAGCAGTTCTTC. Translated: CASSFRRDSLKNEQFF.

This clone was recorded only once. The chain employs TRBV9 and TRBJ1-1; tentatively, D is TRBD1 (5 bases). In germline, CDR1 is SGDLS, CDR2 YYNGEE. This CDR3 comprises 14 residues. Trimming left V 4 bases short and J 2 bases short, with 12 bases between. In nucleotides, the CDR3 is TGTGCCAGCAGCACCCAAGGGGCTAACACTGAAGCTTTCTTT. Translation: CASSTQGANTEAFF.